This TCR beta chain comes out of a study of blood T cell repertoires in COVID-19. Per the study methods: Using reference gene primer amplification, nucleated cell counts were estimated. Clones were read by immunoSEQ multiplex PCR, and TCRdb kept only the in-frame ones, dropping some. V, J and clone size were drawn from that table, and D and trimming were deduced from the DNA. Altogether a few hundred thousand clones are present, around 84% being singletons, with the ten largest covering 15% to 20%. Deletions cut 2 bases from V and 1 base from J, with 10 bases between. The CDR3 contains 15 residues. Germline CDR1 MNHEY, CDR2 SMNVEV (reference sequence).

The TCR sequence derives from a young man with active or convalescent COVID-19. Sample: peripheral blood. V usage is TRBV27 and J usage is TRBJ2-3; possibly TRBD2 for D (6 bases). CDR3 DNA: TGTGCCAGCAGTTTAGGGGCTAGCGGCACAGATACGCAGTATTTT. This codes for CASSLGASGTDTQYF.